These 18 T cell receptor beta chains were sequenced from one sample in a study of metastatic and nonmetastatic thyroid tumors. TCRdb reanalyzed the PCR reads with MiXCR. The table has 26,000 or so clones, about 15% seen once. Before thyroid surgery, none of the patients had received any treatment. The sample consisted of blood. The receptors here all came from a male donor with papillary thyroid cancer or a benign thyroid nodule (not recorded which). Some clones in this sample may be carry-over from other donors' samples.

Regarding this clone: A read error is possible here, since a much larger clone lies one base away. The CDR3 protein is CASSKRAGASGSPLHF. CDR3 DNA: TGTGCCAGCAGCAAAAGAGCCGGGGCAAGCGGATCACCCCTCCACTTT. The V and J genes are TRBV3-1 and TRBJ1-6; weak D call: TRBD1 (5 bases). Per the germline V gene, CDR1 is LGHDT and CDR2 is YNNKEL (reference sequence). The CDR3 is 16 residues long. With 5 bases removed from V and 10 bases from J, the gap between germline ends came to 21 bases.

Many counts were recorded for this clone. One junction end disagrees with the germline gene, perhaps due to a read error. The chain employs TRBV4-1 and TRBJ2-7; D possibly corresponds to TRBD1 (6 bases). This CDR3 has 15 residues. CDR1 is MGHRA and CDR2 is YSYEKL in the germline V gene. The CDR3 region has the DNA TGCGCCAGCAGCCAAGAGGGACATATCTCCAACGAGCAGTACTTC. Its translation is CASSQEGHISNEQYF.

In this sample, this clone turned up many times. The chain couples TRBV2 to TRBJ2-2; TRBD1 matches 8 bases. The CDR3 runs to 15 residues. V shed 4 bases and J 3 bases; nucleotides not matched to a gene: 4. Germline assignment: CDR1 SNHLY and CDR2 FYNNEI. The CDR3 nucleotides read TGTGCCAGCAGTGTGGAGACAGGGGACACCGGGGAGCTGTTTTTT. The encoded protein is CASSVETGDTGELFF.

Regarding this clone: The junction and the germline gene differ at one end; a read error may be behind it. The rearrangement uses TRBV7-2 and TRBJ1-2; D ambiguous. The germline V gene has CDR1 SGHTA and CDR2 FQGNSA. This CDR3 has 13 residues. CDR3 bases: TGTGCCAGCAGCTTGGGTCCAGATAGCGGCTGCACCTTC. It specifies CASSLGPDSGCTF.

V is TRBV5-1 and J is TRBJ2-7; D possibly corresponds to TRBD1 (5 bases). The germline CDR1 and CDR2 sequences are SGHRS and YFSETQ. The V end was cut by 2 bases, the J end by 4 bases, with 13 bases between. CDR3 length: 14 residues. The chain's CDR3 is CASSLSPGLYEQYF. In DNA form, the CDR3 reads TGCGCCAGCAGCTTATCTCCAGGGTTATACGAGCAGTACTTC.

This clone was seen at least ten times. In DNA form, the CDR3 reads TGTGCCAGCAGTTTAGGGGCGGTAGGCACTGAAGCTTTCTTT. Translated: CASSLGAVGTEAFF. The J gene is TRBJ1-1, the V gene TRBV27, with D possibly being TRBD1 (5 bases). This CDR3 contains 14 residues. The germline V gene encodes CDR1 MNHEY and CDR2 SMNVEV (reference sequence). Trimming took 2 bases from V and 4 from J, leaving 11 bases between them.

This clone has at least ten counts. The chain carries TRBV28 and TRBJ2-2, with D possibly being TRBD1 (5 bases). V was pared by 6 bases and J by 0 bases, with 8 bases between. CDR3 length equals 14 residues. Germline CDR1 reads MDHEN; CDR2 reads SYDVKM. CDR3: CASSARANTGELFF. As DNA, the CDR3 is TGTGCCAGCAGCGCCAGGGCGAACACCGGGGAGCTGTTTTTT.

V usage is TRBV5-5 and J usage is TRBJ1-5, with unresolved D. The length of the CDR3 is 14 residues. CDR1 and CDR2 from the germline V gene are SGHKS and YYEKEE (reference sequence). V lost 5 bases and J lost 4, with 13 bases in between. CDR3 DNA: TGTGCCAGCAGTTTGCGTGATGGGAATCAGCCCCAGCATTTT. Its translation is CASSLRDGNQPQHF.

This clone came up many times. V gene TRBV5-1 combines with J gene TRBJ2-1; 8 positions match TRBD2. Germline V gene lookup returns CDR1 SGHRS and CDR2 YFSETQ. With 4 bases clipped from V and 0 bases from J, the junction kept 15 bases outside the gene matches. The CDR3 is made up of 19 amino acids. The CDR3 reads CASSPSGSWSYSSYNEQFF. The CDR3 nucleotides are TGCGCCAGCAGCCCCAGCGGGAGCTGGTCCTATTCCTCCTACAATGAGCAGTTCTTC.

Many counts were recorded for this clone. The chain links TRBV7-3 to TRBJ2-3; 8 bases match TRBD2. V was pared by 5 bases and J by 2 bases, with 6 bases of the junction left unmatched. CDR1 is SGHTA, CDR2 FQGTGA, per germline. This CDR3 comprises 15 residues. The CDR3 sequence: CASSLGLGYTDTQYF. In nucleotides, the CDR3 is TGTGCCAGCAGCCTGGGACTAGGATACACAGATACGCAGTATTTT.

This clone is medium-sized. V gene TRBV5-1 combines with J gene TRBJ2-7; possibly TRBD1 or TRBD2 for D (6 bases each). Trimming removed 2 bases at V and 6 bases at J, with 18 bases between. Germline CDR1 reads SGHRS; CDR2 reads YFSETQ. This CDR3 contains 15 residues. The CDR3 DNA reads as TGCGCCAGCAGCTTAATCAGGGGACTGACAGGCGAGCAGTACTTC. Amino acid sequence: CASSLIRGLTGEQYF.

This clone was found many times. CDR3 sequence: CASSSKRGMSSYNEQFF. Written as DNA, the CDR3 is TGTGCCAGCAGCTCAAAACGGGGAATGAGCTCCTACAATGAGCAGTTCTTC. The V call is TRBV7-9, the J call TRBJ2-1, with D tentatively TRBD2 (5 bases). V gave up 4 bases and J gave up 0 bases, with 16 bases separating them. There are 17 residues in the CDR3. Looked up from germline, CDR1 is SEHNR and CDR2 is FQNEAQ (reference sequence). Full variable domain (outside the CDR3, taken from reference TRBV7-9 and TRBJ2-1): DTGVSQNPRHKITKRGQNVTFRCDPISEHNRLYWYRQTLGQGPEFLTYFQNEAQLEKSRLLSDRFSAERPKGSFSTLEIQRTEQGDSAMYLCASSSKRGMSSYNEQFFGPGTRLTVL.

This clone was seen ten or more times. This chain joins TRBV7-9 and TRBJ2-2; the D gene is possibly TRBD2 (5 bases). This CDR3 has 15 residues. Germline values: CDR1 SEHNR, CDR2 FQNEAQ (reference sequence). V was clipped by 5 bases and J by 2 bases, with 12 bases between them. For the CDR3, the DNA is TGTGCCAGCAGCCCGGGGATAATTAACACCGGGGAGCTGTTTTTT. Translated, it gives CASSPGIINTGELFF.

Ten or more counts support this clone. The CDR3 nucleotides read TGTGCCAGCAATACCGGAGGGGCTGAAGCTTTCTTT. It yields the protein CASNTGGAEAFF. The rearrangement links TRBV6-1 to TRBJ1-1; maybe TRBD1 (5 bases). Germline V gene sequence: CDR1 MNHNS, CDR2 SASEGT. This CDR3 has 12 amino acids. Trimming took off 7 bases at V and 6 bases at J, with 12 bases between the two ends.

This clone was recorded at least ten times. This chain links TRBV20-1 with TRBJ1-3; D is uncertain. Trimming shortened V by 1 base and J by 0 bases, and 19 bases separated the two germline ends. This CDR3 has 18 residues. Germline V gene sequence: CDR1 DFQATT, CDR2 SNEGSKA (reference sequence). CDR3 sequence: CSARAPEPPFSSGNTIYF. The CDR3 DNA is TGCAGTGCTAGAGCCCCCGAACCTCCTTTCTCCTCTGGAAACACCATATATTTT.

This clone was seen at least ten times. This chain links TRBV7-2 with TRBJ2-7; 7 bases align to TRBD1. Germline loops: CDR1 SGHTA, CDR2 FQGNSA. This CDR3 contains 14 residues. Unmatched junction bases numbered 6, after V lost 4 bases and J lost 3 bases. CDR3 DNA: TGTGCCAGCAGCTCCCCGGGACAGTACTACGAGCAGTACTTC. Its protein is CASSSPGQYYEQYF.

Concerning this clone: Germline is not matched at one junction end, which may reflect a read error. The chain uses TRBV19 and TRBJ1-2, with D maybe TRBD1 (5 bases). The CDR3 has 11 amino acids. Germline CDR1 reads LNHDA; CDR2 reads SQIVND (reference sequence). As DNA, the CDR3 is TGTGCCAATAGCCTAGGGGAGGGCTACACATTC. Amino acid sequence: CANSLGEGYTF.

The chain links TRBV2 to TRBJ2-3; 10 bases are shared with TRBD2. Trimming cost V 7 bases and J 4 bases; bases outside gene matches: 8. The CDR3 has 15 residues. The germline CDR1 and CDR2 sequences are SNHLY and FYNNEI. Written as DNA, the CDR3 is TGTGCCAGCAACTTGAGCGGGAGGGCCCCAGATACGCAGTATTTT. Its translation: CASNLSGRAPDTQYF.